This T cell receptor beta chain came from a study of blood T cell repertoires in COVID-19. Study context: Italy, Spain and the United States were the sources of the convalescent and acute COVID-19 samples. PBMCs, B-cell-depleted T cells, or T cells were the source of the cDNA or gDNA that made up the material.

Under the authors' procedure: Amplification with reference gene primers provided the estimates of nucleated cell counts. Method: immunoSEQ multiplex PCR; TCRdb's copy keeps in-frame clones and lacks some. That table furnishes V, J and clone size, whereas the DNA furnished D and trimming. The sample holds about 380,000 clones, more than 65% seen once. With 5 bases clipped from V and 3 bases from J, the junction kept 1 base outside the gene matches. Germline V gene sequence: CDR1 SGHTA, CDR2 FQGNSA. The CDR3 has 12 residues. Of note for this clone: This may be a read error, as it is one base from a much larger clone.

The V and J genes are TRBV7-2 and TRBJ2-7; 7 positions match TRBD1. Sequenced sample: peripheral blood. This receptor was taken from a human donor with acute or convalescent COVID-19. The donor label of this sample is uncertain. This CDR3 reads CASSRQGYEQYF. DNA for the CDR3: TGTGCCAGCAGCCGACAGGGCTACGAGCAGTACTTC. Based on the CDR3 plus reference TRBV7-2 and TRBJ2-7, the full variable domain is GAGVSQSPSNKVTEKGKDVELRCDPISGHTALYWYRQSLGQGLEFLIYFQGNSAPDKSGLPSDRFSAERTGGSVSTLTIQRTQQEDSAVYLCASSRQGYEQYFGPGTRLTVT.